The entry below gives a single T cell receptor (beta chain) sequence along with its context. Antigen specificity is unknown. Here immunoSEQ multiplex PCR was the method, and the copy in TCRdb shows in-frame clones only, minus some. This repertoire shows roughly 100,000 clones, roughly 80% found once; its top ten account for roughly 1.6%. Samples of blood were obtained at baseline, on cycle 4 day 1, and on cycle 7 day 1. These data originate in a study of OX40 agonist ivuxolimab in advanced cancers. About the study: At 0.01 to 10 mg/kg, ivuxolimab was administered intravenously to patients every 2 weeks. Study findings and constraints: Partly responding patients at 0.1-3.0 mg/kg showed some of the smallest clonal expansion.

Germline loops: CDR1 SGHTA, CDR2 FQGTGA. The V end was cut by 5 bases, the J end by 1 base, with 10 bases between. The CDR3 has 14 residues. The clonotype originates from an adult with an advanced solid tumor such as melanoma, head and neck, liver or kidney cancer. The specimen comprised CD4+ or CD8+ T cells sorted from blood, sampled in a trial of the OX40 agonist ivuxolimab. The chain uses TRBV7-3 and TRBJ2-3; no reliable D call. The CDR3 spells CASSPFVGTDTQYF. DNA of the CDR3: TGTGCCAGCAGCCCCTTTGTTGGCACAGATACGCAGTATTTT.